This TCR beta chain appears in the sequencing data of a study of CD8 T cells in Susac syndrome. The germline V gene encodes CDR1 SEHNR and CDR2 FQNEAQ (reference sequence). V gave up 5 bases and J gave up 5 bases, with 13 bases separating them. The CDR3 is 13 amino acids. Random hexamers served to reverse transcribe roughly 0.5 to 1 ug RNA. An immunoSEQ multiplex PCR generated amplified TCR beta CDR3 products spanning 54 Vbeta and 13 Jbeta. From the immunoSEQ multiplex PCR reads, TCRdb called clonotypes with MiXCR, one entry per CDR3 protein. The sample consists of 51,000 or so distinct CDR3 sequences, over 85% of them appearing once. Sequencing of TCR beta covered CD8+ and CD4+ T cells obtained from blood.

The chain has TRBV7-9 and TRBJ2-7; TRBD1 or TRBD2 may be the D gene (5 bases each). Sequenced sample: CD8+ T cells from PBMCs. The receptor was isolated from a human donor in good health. CDR3 loop: CASSRDVRHEQYF. The CDR3, as DNA: TGTGCCAGCAGCCGGGACGTAAGGCACGAGCAGTACTTC.